This is a list of T cell receptor beta chains from one sample in a study of OX40 agonist ivuxolimab in advanced cancers. This table comes from immunoSEQ multiplex PCR, and its TCRdb copy is limited to in-frame clones, with some not included. Found here are around 100,000 clones, roughly 90% of them singletons; the top ten hold around 0.16%. The specimen comprised CD4+ or CD8+ T cells sorted from blood, sampled in a trial of the OX40 agonist ivuxolimab. The receptors derive from an adult with an advanced solid tumor such as melanoma, head and neck, liver or kidney cancer. CDR3s include the opening cysteine and the closing phenylalanine or tryptophan. The size entry is marked missing in some rows and otherwise reads once, few, many or a size class.

>.|TRBV27|TRBJ1-5
CASKSSRGSNQPQHF
>.|TRBV23-1|TRBJ2-5
CASSQPVRDIRSGRGETQYF
>.|TRBV7-3|TRBJ2-1
CASSLTGSYNEQFF
>.|TRBV28|TRBJ2-7
CASAEIGFAEQYF
>.|TRBV2|TRBJ2-1
CASSDWGNEQFF
>.|TRBV6-5|TRBJ1-1
CASSYSPLDRVAFF
>.|TRBV2|TRBJ1-6
CASSLEGPYNSPLHF
>.|TRBV7-9|TRBJ2-7
CASSLGQTSGTYEQYF
>.|TRBV25-1|TRBJ2-7
CASSVAGSSYEQYF
>.|TRBV14|TRBJ1-1
CASSHEGWDTEAFF
>.|TRBV4-2|TRBJ1-2
CASSQDSGSGRDGYTF
>.|TRBV5-1|TRBJ2-2
CASSLKQAPGELFF
>.|TRBV5-4|TRBJ2-7
CASSRGQGASYEQYF
>.|TRBV11-2|TRBJ2-3
CASSLDRAPTDTQYF
>few|TRBV19|TRBJ2-7
CASSPSWIFDEQYF
>.|TRBV5-1|TRBJ1-4
CASSPTGGPTNEKLFF
>.|TRBV10-3|TRBJ1-3
CAIRASYSGNTIYF
>.|TRBV19|TRBJ1-4
CASSIIRLTTNEKLFF
>once|TRBV6-1|TRBJ1-4
CASSESGRRNEKLFF
>once|TRBV6-1|TRBJ2-7
CASSDKSRGRYEQYF
>.|TRBV14|TRBJ1-2
CASSQDPRGGYTF
>.|TRBV28|TRBJ2-1
CASSFFRRTQYNEQFF
>.|TRBV5-1|TRBJ1-3
CASSTWTGNTIYF
>.|TRBV10-3|TRBJ1-5
CAIRRGEGQPQHF
>.|TRBV18|TRBJ2-3
CASSPIWILGGGELRDTQYF
>.|TRBV7-2|TRBJ1-2
CASSLFHRETYGYTF
>.|TRBV11-2|TRBJ2-2
CASSLHGRGTGELFF
>once|TRBV6-5|TRBJ2-7
CASSPNTGQTYEQYF
>.|TRBV19|TRBJ2-5
CASKVDGVGEETQYF
>.|TRBV11-2|TRBJ2-1
CASSPLRGSYNEQFF
>.|TRBV4-1|TRBJ1-4
CASSAHRGQGFEKLFF
>.|TRBV7-3|TRBJ2-5
CASSLERQETQYF
>.|TRBV7-9|TRBJ1-5
CASSLTGGAYSNQPQHF
>.|TRBV9|TRBJ2-3
CASSPRALAGDTQYF
>.|TRBV25-1|TRBJ2-7
CASSGTYNYEQYF